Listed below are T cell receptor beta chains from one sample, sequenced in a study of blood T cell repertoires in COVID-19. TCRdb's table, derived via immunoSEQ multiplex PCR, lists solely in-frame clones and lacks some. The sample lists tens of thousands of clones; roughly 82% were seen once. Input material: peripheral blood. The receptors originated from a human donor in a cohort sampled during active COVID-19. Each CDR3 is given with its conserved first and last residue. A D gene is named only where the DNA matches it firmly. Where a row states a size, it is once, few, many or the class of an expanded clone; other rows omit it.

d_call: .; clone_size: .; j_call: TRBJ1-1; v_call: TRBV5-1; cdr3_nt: TGCGCCAGCAGCACCCAGGGGATTGAAGCTTTCTTT; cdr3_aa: CASSTQGIEAFF
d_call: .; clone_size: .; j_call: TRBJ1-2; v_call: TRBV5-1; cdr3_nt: TGCGCCAGCAGCCCCGAAGGGGGAACTAACTATGGCTACACCTTC; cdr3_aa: CASSPEGGTNYGYTF
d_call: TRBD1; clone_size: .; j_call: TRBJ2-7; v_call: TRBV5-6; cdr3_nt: TGTGCCAGCAGCTCAGACAGGGATTTGGAGCAGTACTTC; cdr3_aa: CASSSDRDLEQYF
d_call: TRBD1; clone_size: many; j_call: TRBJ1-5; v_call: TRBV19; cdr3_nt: TGTGCCAGTAGTTCCCGGACAGGCACTCAGCCCCAGCATTTT; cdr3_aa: CASSSRTGTQPQHF
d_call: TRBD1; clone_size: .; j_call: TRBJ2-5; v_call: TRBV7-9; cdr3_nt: TGTGCCAGCAGCCCAGAGGGGGCCGACTCGCAAGAGACCCAGTACTTC; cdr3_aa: CASSPEGADSQETQYF
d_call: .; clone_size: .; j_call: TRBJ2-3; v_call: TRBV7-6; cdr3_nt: TGTGCCAGCAGCGCCTTTGCGGGAAGCACAGATACGCAGTATTTT; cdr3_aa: CASSAFAGSTDTQYF
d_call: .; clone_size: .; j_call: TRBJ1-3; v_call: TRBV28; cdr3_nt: TGTGCCAGCAGTCCGACTCCTTTGGCAGGAAACACCATATATTTT; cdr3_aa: CASSPTPLAGNTIYF
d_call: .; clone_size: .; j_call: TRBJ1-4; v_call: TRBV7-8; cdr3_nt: TGTGCCAGCAGCGAAATAGTAGCACCTAATGAAAAACTGTTTTTT; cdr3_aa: CASSEIVAPNEKLFF
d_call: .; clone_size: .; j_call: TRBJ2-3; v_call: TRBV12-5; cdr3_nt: TGTGCTAGTGGCTGGACCCGAGGGGATACGCAGTATTTT; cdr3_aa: CASGWTRGDTQYF
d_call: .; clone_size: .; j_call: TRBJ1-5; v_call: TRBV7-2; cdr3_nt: TGTGCCAGCAGCCCCGAGTCCACTCACTTCTACCAGCCCCAGCATTTT; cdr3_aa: CASSPESTHFYQPQHF
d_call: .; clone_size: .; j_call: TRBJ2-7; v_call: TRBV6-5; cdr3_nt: TGTGCCAGCCGACGGGACTTCGAGGGATACGAGCAGTACTTC; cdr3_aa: CASRRDFEGYEQYF
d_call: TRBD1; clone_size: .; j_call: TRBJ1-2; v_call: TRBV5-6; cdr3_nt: TGTGCCAGCAGCTGGAGGACAGGGTCTCAGATTGGCTACACCTTC; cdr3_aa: CASSWRTGSQIGYTF
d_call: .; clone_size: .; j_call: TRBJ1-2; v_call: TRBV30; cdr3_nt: TGTGCCTGGAGTTTAGTTGATGGCTACACCTTC; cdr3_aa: CAWSLVDGYTF
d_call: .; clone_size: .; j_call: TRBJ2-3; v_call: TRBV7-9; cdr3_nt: TGTGCCAGCAGCTTCCCCGACAGTCAAGATACGCAGTATTTT; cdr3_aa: CASSFPDSQDTQYF